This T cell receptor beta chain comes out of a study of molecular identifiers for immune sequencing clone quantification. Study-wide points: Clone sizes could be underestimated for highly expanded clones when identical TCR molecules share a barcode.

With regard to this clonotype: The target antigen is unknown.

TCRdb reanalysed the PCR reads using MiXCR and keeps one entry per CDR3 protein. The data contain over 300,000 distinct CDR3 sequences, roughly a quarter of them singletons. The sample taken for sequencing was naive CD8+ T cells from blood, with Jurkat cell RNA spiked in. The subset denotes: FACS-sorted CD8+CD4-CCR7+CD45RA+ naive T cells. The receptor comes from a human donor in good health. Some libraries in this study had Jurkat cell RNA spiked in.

CDR3 in DNA: TGTGCCAGCAGCCAGCGGGAGGTCCCCTACGAGCAGTACTTC. Its protein is CASSQREVPYEQYF. The rearrangement links TRBV7-9 to TRBJ2-7; TRBD2 matches 9 bases. Germline CDR1 and CDR2: SEHNR and FQNEAQ (reference sequence). The CDR3 spans 14 residues. The ends lost 5 bases at V and 2 bases at J; junction bases unmatched: 4. The whole variable domain, remainder taken from reference TRBV7-9 and TRBJ2-7, is DTGVSQNPRHKITKRGQNVTFRCDPISEHNRLYWYRQTLGQGPEFLTYFQNEAQLEKSRLLSDRFSAERPKGSFSTLEIQRTEQGDSAMYLCASSQREVPYEQYFGPGTRLTVT.